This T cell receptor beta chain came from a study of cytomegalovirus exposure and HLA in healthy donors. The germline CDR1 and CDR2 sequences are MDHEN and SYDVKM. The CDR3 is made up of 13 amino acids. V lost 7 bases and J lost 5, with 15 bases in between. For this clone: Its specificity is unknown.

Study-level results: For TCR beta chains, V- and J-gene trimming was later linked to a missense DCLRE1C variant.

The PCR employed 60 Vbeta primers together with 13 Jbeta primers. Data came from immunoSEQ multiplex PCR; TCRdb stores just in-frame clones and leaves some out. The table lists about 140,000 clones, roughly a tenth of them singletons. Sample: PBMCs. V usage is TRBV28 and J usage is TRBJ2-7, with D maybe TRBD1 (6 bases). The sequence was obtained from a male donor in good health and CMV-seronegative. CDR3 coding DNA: TGTGCCAGCACTCGGACAGACGCTAACGAGCAGTACTTC. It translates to CASTRTDANEQYF.